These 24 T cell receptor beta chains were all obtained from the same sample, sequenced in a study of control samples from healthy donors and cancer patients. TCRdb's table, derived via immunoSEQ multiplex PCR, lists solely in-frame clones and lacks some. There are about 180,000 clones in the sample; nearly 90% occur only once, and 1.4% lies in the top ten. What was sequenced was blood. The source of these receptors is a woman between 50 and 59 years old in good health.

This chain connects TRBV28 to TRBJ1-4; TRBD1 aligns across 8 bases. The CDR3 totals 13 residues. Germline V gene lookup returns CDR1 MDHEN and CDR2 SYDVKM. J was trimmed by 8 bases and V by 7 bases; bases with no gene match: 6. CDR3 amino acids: CASKQGVEEKLFF. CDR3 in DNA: TGTGCCAGCAAACAGGGGGTGGAGGAAAAACTGTTTTTT. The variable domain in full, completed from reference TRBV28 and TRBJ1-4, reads DVKVTQSSRYLVKRTGEKVFLECVQDMDHENMFWYRQDPGLGLRLIYFSYDVKMKEKGDIPEGYSVSREKKERFSLILESASTNQTSMYLCASKQGVEEKLFFGSGTQLSVL.

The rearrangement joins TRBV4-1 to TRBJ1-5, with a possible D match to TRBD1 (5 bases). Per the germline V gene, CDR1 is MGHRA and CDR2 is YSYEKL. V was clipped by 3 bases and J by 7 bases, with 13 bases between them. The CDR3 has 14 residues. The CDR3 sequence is CASSHQGMGQPQHF. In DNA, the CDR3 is TGCGCCAGCAGCCACCAGGGAATGGGGCAGCCCCAGCATTTT.

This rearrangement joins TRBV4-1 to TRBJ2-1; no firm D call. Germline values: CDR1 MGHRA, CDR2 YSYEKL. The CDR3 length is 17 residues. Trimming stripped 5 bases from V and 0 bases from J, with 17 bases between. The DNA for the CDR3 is TGCGCCAGCAGCTTAATACTGAACCTCGGCTCCTACAATGAGCAGTTCTTC. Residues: CASSLILNLGSYNEQFF.

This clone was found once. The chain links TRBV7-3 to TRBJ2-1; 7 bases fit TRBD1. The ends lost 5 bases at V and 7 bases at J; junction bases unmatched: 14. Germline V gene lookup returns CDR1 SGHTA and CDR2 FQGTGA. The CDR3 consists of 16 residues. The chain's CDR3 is CASSPQTGQLSNEQFF. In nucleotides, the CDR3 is TGTGCCAGCAGCCCCCAAACGGGACAGCTAAGTAATGAGCAGTTCTTC.

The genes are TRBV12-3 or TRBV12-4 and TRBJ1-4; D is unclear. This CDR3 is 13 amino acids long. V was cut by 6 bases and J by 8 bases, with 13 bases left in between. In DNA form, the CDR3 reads TGTGCCAGCAGGCTAACCCCTGGGGAAAAACTGTTTTTT. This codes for CASRLTPGEKLFF.

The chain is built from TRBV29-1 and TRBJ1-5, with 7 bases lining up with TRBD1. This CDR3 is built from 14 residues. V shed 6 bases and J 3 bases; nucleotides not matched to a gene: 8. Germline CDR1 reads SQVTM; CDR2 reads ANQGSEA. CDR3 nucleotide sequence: TGCAGCGTCATCGGGACAGCGGACAATCAGCCCCAGCATTTT. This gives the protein CSVIGTADNQPQHF. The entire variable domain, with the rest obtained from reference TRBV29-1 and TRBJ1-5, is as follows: SAVISQKPSRDICQRGTSLTIQCQVDSQVTMMFWYRQQPGQSLTLIATANQGSEATYESGFVIDKFPISRPNLTFSTLTVSNMSPEDSSIYLCSVIGTADNQPQHFGDGTRLSIL.

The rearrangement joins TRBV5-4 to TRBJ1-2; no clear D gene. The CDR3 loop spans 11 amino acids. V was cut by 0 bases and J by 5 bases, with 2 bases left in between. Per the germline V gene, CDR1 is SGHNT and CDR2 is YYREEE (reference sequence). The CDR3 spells CASSLGYGYTF. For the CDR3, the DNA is TGTGCCAGCAGCTTGGGGTATGGCTACACCTTC.

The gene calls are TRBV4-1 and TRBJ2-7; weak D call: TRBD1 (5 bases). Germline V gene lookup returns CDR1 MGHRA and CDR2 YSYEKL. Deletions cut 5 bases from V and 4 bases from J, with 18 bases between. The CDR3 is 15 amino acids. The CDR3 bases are TGCGCCAGCAGCGATCCCGTCCAGGGTACGTACGAGCAGTACTTC. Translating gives CASSDPVQGTYEQYF.

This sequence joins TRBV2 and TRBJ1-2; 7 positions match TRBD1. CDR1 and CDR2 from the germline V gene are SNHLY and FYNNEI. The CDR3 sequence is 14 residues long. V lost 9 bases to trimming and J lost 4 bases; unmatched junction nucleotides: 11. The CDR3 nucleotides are TGTGCCAGTATTCGGGACAGTCGGGGCTATGGCTACACCTTC. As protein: CASIRDSRGYGYTF.

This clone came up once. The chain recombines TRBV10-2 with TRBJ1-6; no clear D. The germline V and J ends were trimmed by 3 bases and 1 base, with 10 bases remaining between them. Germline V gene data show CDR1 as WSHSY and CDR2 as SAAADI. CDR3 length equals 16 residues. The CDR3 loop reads CASSDPMGSYNSPLHF. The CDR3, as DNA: TGCGCCAGCAGTGACCCGATGGGGTCCTATAATTCACCCCTCCACTTT.

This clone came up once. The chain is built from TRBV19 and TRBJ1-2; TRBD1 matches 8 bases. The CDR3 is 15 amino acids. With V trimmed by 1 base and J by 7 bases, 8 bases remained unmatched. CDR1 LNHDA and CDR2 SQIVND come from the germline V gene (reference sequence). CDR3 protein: CASSIVNQGAGGYTF. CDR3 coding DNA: TGTGCCAGTAGTATAGTCAACCAGGGGGCCGGTGGCTACACCTTC.

The CDR3: CSVQGQTYEQYF. CDR3 DNA: TGCAGCGTCCAGGGACAGACCTACGAGCAGTACTTC. This chain uses TRBV29-1 with TRBJ2-7; 7 nucleotides line up with TRBD1. CDR1 is SQVTM, CDR2 ANQGSEA, per germline. The CDR3 is 12 residues long. V gave up 6 bases and J gave up 2 bases; unmatched junction bases: 4.

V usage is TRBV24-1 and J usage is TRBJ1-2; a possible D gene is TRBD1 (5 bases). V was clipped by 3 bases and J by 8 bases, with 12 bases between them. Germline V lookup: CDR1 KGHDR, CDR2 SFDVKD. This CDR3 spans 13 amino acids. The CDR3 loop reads CATSDPGMGGYTF. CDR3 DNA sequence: TGTGCCACCAGTGATCCAGGGATGGGGGGCTACACCTTC.

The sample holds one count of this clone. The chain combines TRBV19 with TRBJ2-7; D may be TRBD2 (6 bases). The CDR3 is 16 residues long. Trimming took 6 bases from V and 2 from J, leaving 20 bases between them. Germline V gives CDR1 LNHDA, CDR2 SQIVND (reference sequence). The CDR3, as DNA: TGTGCCAGTAGCTCCCAATTCGGGGGTGGGACCTACGAGCAGTACTTC. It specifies CASSSQFGGGTYEQYF.

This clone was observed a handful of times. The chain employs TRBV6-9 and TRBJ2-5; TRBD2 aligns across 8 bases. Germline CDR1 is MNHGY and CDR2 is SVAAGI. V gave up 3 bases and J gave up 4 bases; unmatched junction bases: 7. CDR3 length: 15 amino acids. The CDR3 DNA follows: TGTGCCAGCAGTTACGGGGGGGGGCGCGGAGAGACCCAGTACTTC. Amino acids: CASSYGGGRGETQYF.

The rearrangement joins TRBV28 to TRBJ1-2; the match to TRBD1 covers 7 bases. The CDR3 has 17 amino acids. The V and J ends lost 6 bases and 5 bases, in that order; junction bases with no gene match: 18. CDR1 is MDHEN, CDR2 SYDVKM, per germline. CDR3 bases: TGTGCCAGCAGCTCGAGTTGGACAGGCCACCCAAGGTATGGCTACACCTTC. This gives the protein CASSSSWTGHPRYGYTF.

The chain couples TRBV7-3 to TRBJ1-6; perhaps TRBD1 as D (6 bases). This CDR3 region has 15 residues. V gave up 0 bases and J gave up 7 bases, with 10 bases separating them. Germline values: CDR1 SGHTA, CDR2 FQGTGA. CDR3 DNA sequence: TGTGCCAGCAGCTTAACCGGGGGGCTGAATTCACCCCTCCACTTT. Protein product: CASSLTGGLNSPLHF. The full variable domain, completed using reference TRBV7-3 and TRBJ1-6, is GAGVSQTPSNKVTEKGKYVELRCDPISGHTALYWYRQSLGQGPEFLIYFQGTGAADDSGLPNDRFFAVRPEGSVSTLKIQRTERGDSAVYLCASSLTGGLNSPLHFGNGTRLTVT.

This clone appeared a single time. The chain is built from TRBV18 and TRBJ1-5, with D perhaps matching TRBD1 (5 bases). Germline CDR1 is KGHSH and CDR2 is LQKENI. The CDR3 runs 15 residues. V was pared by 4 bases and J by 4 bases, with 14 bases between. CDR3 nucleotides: TGTGCCAGCTCACTCAGGGTTGGTCATAATCAGCCCCAGCATTTT. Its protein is CASSLRVGHNQPQHF.

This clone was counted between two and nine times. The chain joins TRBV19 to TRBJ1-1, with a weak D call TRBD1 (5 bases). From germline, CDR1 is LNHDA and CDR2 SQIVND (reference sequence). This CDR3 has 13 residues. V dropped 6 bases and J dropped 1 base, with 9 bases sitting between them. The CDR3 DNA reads TGTGCCAGTAGCCCGGGACGGAACACTGAAGCTTTCTTT. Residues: CASSPGRNTEAFF.

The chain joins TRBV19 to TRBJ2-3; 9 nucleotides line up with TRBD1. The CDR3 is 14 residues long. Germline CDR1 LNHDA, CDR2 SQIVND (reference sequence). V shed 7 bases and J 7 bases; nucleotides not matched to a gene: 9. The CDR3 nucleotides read TGTGCCAGTAACCGGGACAGGGACTCAAATACGCAGTATTTT. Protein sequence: CASNRDRDSNTQYF. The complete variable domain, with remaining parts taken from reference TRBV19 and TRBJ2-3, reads DGGITQSPKYLFRKEGQNVTLSCEQNLNHDAMYWYRQDPGQGLRLIYYSQIVNDFQKGDIAEGYSVSREKKESFPLTVTSAQKNPTAFYLCASNRDRDSNTQYFGPGTRLTVL.

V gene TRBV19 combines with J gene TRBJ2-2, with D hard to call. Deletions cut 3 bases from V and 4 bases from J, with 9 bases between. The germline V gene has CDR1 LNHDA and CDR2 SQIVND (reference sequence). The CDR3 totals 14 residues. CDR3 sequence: CASSIQSGTGELFF. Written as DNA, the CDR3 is TGTGCCAGTAGTATTCAATCGGGCACCGGGGAGCTGTTTTTT.

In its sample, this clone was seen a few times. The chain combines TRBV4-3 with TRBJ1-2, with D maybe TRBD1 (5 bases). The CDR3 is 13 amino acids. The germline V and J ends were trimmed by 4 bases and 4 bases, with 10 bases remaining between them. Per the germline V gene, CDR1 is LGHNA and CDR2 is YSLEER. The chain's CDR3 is CASSPRGTYGYTF. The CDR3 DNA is TGCGCCAGCAGCCCGAGGGGCACCTATGGCTACACCTTC.

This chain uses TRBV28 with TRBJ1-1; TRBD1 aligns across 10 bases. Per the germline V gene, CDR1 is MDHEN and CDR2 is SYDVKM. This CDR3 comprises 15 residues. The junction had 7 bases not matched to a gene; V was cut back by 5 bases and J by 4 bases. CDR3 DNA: TGTGCCAGCAGTACTCGGACAGGGGGGCTCACTGAAGCTTTCTTT. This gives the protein CASSTRTGGLTEAFF.

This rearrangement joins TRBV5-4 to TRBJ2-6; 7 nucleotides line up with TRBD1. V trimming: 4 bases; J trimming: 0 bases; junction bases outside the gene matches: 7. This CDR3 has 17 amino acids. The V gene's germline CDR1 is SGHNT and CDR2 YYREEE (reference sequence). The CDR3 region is CASSPQGPHSGANVLTF. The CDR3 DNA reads TGTGCCAGCAGCCCACAGGGGCCCCACTCTGGGGCCAACGTCCTGACTTTC.